The clone carrying this T cell receptor (beta chain) was found once. Its matching antigen is unknown. Measured with immunoSEQ multiplex PCR; TCRdb has only the in-frame clones, and not every one. The sample consists of roughly 100,000 clones, about 79% of them appearing once. These data are taken from a study of radiation and T cells in renal cell carcinoma. About the research overall: Nephrectomy followed 15 Gy stereotactic body radiation by 4 weeks.

Time point meaning: baseline pretreatment blood. The sample's treatment: 15 Gy SBRT to primary tumor, nephrectomy 4 weeks later. After SBRT, blood was collected at 2 and 4 weeks, plus baseline. The patient's renal cell carcinoma had clear cell pathology. General study points: In blood, top tumor clones expanded by 2 weeks, shrinking by 4.

V lost 0 bases to trimming and J lost 8 bases; unmatched junction nucleotides: 7. Germline V gene lookup returns CDR1 SGHNT and CDR2 YYREEE (reference sequence). This CDR3 spans 16 amino acids. The chain couples TRBV5-4 to TRBJ2-1, with 11 bases that match TRBD1. The receptor was isolated from a man in his sixties with renal cell carcinoma. Source: blood, taken from a patient whose treatment included radiotherapy and nephrectomy. The CDR3 bases are TGTGCCAGCAGCTTGGGGCTTGGACAGGGGGCCGATGAGCAGTTCTTC. It encodes CASSLGLGQGADEQFF.